This T cell receptor (beta chain) was documented in a study of molecular identifiers for immune sequencing clone quantification. This clonotype was recorded at least ten times. TCRdb processed the PCR reads anew with MiXCR; each CDR3 protein has one entry. The table lists tens of thousands of distinct CDR3 sequences, nearly 25% of them singletons. Sequencing input: naive CD8+ T cells from blood, with Jurkat cell RNA spiked in. Specified subset: FACS-sorted CD8+CD4-CCR7+CD45RA+ naive T cells. This sequence originates from a human donor in good health. Some libraries in this study had Jurkat cell RNA spiked in.

In DNA form, the CDR3 reads TGTGCCAGCAGCGTGACAGGGGTCACTGAAGCTTTCTTT. Its translation: CASSVTGVTEAFF. The V and J genes are TRBV9 and TRBJ1-1, with 8 bases lining up with TRBD1. The V gene end was trimmed by 2 bases and the J gene end by 4 bases; junction bases not matched to a gene: 1. Germline V lookup: CDR1 SGDLS, CDR2 YYNGEE. This CDR3 has 13 amino acids.